This TCR beta chain was captured by sequencing in a study of T cell responses to AZD1222 COVID-19 vaccine. This CDR3 has 15 amino acids. V lost 0 bases, J lost 2 bases, and 10 bases lay in between. CDR1 is SGHTA, CDR2 FQGNSA, per germline. Broader study findings: Repertoire sampling was restricted to post-peak T cell response timepoints.

The repertoire was sequenced with immunoSEQ multiplex PCR; TCRdb's copy has only in-frame clones and lacks some. This repertoire shows fewer than 150,000 clones, 80% to 90% found once; its top ten account for approximately 9.4%. This clone was observed a single time. Its target is unknown. This sample comprised peripheral blood, obtained 28 days after the second AZD1222 dose. This sequence was found in an adult who received the AZD1222 COVID-19 vaccine. The chain uses TRBV7-2 and TRBJ1-2; D not resolved. The CDR3 loop is CASSLAPGLNYGYTF. The CDR3, as DNA: TGTGCCAGCAGCTTAGCGCCGGGATTAAACTATGGCTACACCTTC.